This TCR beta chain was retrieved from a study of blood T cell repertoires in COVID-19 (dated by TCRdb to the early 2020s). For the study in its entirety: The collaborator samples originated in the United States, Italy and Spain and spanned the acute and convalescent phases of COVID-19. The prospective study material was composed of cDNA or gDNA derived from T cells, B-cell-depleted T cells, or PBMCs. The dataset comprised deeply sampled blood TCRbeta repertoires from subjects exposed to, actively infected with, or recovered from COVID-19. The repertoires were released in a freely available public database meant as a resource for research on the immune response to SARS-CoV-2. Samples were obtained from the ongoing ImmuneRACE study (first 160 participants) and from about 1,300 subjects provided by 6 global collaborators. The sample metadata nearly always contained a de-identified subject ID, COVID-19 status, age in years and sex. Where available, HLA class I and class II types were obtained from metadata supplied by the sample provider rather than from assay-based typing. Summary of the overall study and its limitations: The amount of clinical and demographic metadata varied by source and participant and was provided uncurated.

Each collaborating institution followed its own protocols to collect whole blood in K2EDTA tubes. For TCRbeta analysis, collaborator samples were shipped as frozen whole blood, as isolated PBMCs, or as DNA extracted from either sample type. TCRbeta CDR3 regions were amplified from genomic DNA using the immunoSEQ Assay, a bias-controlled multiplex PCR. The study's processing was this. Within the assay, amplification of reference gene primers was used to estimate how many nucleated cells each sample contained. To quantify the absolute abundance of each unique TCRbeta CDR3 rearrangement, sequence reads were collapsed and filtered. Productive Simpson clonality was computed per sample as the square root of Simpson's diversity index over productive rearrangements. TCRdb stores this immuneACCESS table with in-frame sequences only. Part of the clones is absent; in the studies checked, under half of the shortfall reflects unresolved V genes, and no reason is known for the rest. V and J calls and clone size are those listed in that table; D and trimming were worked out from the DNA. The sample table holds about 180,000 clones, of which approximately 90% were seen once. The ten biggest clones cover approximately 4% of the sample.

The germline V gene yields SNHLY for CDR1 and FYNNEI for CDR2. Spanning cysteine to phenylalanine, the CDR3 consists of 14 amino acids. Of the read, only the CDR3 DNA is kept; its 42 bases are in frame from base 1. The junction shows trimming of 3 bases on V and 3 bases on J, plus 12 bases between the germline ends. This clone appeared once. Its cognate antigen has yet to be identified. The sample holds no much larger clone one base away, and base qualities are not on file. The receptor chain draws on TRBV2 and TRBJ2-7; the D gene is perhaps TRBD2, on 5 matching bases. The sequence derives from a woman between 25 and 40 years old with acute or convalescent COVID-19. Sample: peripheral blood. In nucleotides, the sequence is TGTGCCAGCAGTGAGGGGAGCCGTTACTACGAGCAGTACTTC. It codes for CASSEGSRYYEQYF. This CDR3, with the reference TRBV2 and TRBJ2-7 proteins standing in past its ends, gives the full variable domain EPEVTQTPSHQVTQMGQEVILRCVPISNHLYFYWYRQILGQKVEFLVSFYNNEISEKSEIFDDQFSVERPDGSNFTLKIRSTKLEDSAMYFCASSEGSRYYEQYFGPGTRLTVT.